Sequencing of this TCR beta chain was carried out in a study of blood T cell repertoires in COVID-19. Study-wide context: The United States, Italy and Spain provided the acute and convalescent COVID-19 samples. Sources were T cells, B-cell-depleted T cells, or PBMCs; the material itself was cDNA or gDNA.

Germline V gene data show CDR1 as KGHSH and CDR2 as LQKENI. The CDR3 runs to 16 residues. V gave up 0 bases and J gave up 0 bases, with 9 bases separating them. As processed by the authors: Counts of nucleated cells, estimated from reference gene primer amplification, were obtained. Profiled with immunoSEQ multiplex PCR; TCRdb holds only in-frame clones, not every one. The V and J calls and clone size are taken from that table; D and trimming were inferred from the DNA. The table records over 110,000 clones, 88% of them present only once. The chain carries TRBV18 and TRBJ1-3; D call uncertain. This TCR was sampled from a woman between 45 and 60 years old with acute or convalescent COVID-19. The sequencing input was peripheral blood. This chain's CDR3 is CASSPPAGTSGNTIYF. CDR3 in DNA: TGTGCCAGCTCACCACCGGCTGGCACCTCTGGAAACACCATATATTTT.